This entry lists 18 T cell receptor beta chains sequenced from one sample in a study of graft-versus-host responses after intestinal transplantation. Clones were sequenced by immunoSEQ multiplex PCR, and TCRdb holds only the in-frame ones, with some missing. The repertoire includes some 5,200 clones, 20% to 30% of them detected once, and 2.5% to 3.5% sits in the top ten. Sequenced here: alloreactive CD4+ T cells from a mixed lymphocyte reaction culture, sampled before transplantation. Specified subset: CFSE-low proliferating T cells sorted from roughly six-day pre-transplant mixed lymphocyte reaction (GvH or HvG direction). The receptors were gathered from a human patient who was an organ donor for intestinal transplantation.

The V call is TRBV4-1, the J call TRBJ2-5; a possible D gene is TRBD1 (6 bases). Looked up from germline, CDR1 is MGHRA and CDR2 is YSYEKL. This CDR3 is built from 16 residues. V lost 2 bases and J lost 1, with 14 bases in between. The CDR3 here is CASSQLKYRVQETQYF. In nucleotides, the CDR3 is TGCGCCAGCAGCCAACTAAAATACAGGGTCCAAGAGACCCAGTACTTC.

The chain joins TRBV7-3 to TRBJ1-1, with TRBD1 identical over 8 bases. Germline CDR1 SGHTA, CDR2 FQGTGA. This CDR3 has 14 amino acids. The junction had 7 bases not matched to a gene; V was cut back by 5 bases and J by 5 bases. The CDR3 nucleotides are TGTGCCAGCAGCCCACAGGGGGTAGGGACTGAAGCTTTCTTT. Residues: CASSPQGVGTEAFF. Based on the CDR3 plus reference TRBV7-3 and TRBJ1-1, the full variable domain is GAGVSQTPSNKVTEKGKYVELRCDPISGHTALYWYRQSLGQGPEFLIYFQGTGAADDSGLPNDRFFAVRPEGSVSTLKIQRTERGDSAVYLCASSPQGVGTEAFFGQGTRLTVV.

This clone occurred a few times. The chain uses TRBV30 and TRBJ2-1; possibly TRBD2 for D (7 bases). CDR3 length: 13 amino acids. The ends were cut back, 5 bases at V and 1 base at J, with 9 bases in the middle. From germline, CDR1 is GTSNPN and CDR2 SVGIG (reference sequence). CDR3 sequence reads: CAWGGASYNEQFF. The CDR3 DNA sequence: TGTGCCTGGGGGGGGGCTTCCTACAATGAGCAGTTCTTC.

This clone is medium-sized (0.01 to 0.1%) in the sample. This chain uses TRBV7-2 with TRBJ1-6, with D uncertain. Per germline, CDR1 SGHTA and CDR2 FQGNSA. The CDR3 loop spans 16 amino acids. With 4 bases removed from V and 3 bases from J, the gap between germline ends came to 13 bases. CDR3 in amino acids: CASSSDGGFYNSPLHF. Written as DNA, the CDR3 is TGTGCCAGCAGCTCGGACGGAGGCTTCTATAATTCACCCCTCCACTTT.

The rearrangement links TRBV6-4 to TRBJ2-7; D unclear. Germline-derived CDR1 and CDR2 are MRHNA and SNTAGT. This CDR3 is built from 15 residues. V shed 3 bases and J shed 2 bases, with 14 bases lying between them. The CDR3 loop is CASSEGPHPPYEQYF. The CDR3 DNA reads as TGTGCCAGCAGTGAGGGCCCTCATCCTCCCTACGAGCAGTACTTC.

This chain uses TRBV6-5 with TRBJ1-1; 7 nucleotides match TRBD1. This CDR3 has 15 amino acids. V was pared by 0 bases and J by 4 bases, with 5 bases of the junction left unmatched. Germline loops: CDR1 MNHEY, CDR2 SVGAGI. CDR3 nucleotides: TGTGCCAGCAGTTACTCTGTGTCAGGGGGCACTGAAGCTTTCTTT. It specifies CASSYSVSGGTEAFF.

The chain joins TRBV6-1 to TRBJ1-1; 7 bases align to TRBD1. The CDR3 is 13 amino acids. V gave up 7 bases and J gave up 6 bases; unmatched junction bases: 8. Per the germline V gene, CDR1 is MNHNS and CDR2 is SASEGT. DNA of the CDR3: TGTGCCAGCATCGGGGCCGGACAGGCTGAAGCTTTCTTT. Translated, it gives CASIGAGQAEAFF.

This clone was detected only a few times. One junction end disagrees with the germline gene, perhaps due to a read error. The V gene is TRBV6-5, the J gene TRBJ1-2; tentative D call: TRBD1 (5 bases). This CDR3 has 12 amino acids. From germline, CDR1 is MNHEY and CDR2 SVGAGI. The CDR3 is CAISDSNYGYTF. Written as DNA, the CDR3 is TGTGCCATCAGTGACAGTAACTATGGCTACACCTTC.

This clone was counted a few times. The chain carries TRBV5-4 and TRBJ2-3; unclear D gene. Germline loops: CDR1 SGHNT, CDR2 YYREEE (reference sequence). V lost 2 bases to trimming and J lost 4 bases, with 8 bases between them. The CDR3 spans 13 residues. CDR3 amino acids: CASSFLGADTQYF. In nucleotides, the CDR3 is TGTGCCAGCAGCTTTTTGGGCGCAGATACGCAGTATTTT.

The chain couples TRBV28 to TRBJ2-1, with D perhaps TRBD1 (5 bases). V was cut by 3 bases and J by 3 bases, with 6 bases left in between. The CDR3 has 13 residues. Germline loops: CDR1 MDHEN, CDR2 SYDVKM. The CDR3 loop is CASSFTGYNEQFF. CDR3 DNA: TGTGCCAGCAGTTTTACAGGCTACAATGAGCAGTTCTTC.

The chain joins TRBV6-6 to TRBJ2-3; 7 bases fit TRBD2. V dropped 2 bases and J dropped 7; count of bases not matched to a gene: 12. The CDR3 runs to 16 residues. CDR1 is MNHNY and CDR2 is SVGAGI in the germline V gene (reference sequence). The CDR3 here is CASSYVGGGSRNTQYF. In DNA form, the CDR3 reads TGTGCCAGCAGTTACGTCGGGGGAGGGTCCAGAAATACGCAGTATTTT.

This clone has more than one count but fewer than ten. The gene calls are TRBV9 and TRBJ1-2, with 7 bases aligning to TRBD1. The CDR3 has 15 amino acids. Germline CDR1 SGDLS, CDR2 YYNGEE. V shed 3 bases, J shed 6 bases, and the junction held 11 bases outside the gene matches. The CDR3 DNA reads TGTGCCAGCAGCGCCCTCCCGACAGGGAGGCATGGCTACACCTTC. It yields the protein CASSALPTGRHGYTF.

This chain connects TRBV30 to TRBJ1-6; 9 nucleotides match TRBD1. Trimming at V came to 4 bases and at J to 8 bases, leaving 9 bases not matched to a gene. Germline CDR1 GTSNPN, CDR2 SVGIG (reference sequence). The CDR3 sequence is 15 residues long. The CDR3, as DNA: TGTGCCTGGAACCCAGGACAGGGGTTATATTCACCCCTCCACTTT. Amino acid sequence: CAWNPGQGLYSPLHF.

The J gene is TRBJ2-3, the V gene TRBV20-1; D not certain. Germline CDR1 and CDR2: DFQATT and SNEGSKA (reference sequence). The CDR3 sequence is 11 residues long. Between the trimmed V and J ends, which lost 3 bases and 6 bases, there was a span of 7 bases. CDR3 DNA: TGCAGTGCTAGTTTCATGGATACGCAGTATTTT. Translation gives CSASFMDTQYF.

This chain connects TRBV4-1 to TRBJ1-2; D ambiguous. Germline V lookup: CDR1 MGHRA, CDR2 YSYEKL. Between the trimmed V and J ends, which lost 2 bases and 4 bases, there was a span of 14 bases. The length of the CDR3 is 15 residues. CDR3 region: CASSQQQHTFYGYTF. For the CDR3, the DNA is TGCGCCAGCAGCCAACAACAGCACACCTTCTATGGCTACACCTTC.

The chain carries TRBV6-5 and TRBJ2-3, with D tentatively TRBD2 (5 bases). Germline V gene sequence: CDR1 MNHEY, CDR2 SVGAGI. Between the trimmed V and J ends, which lost 5 bases and 11 bases, there was a span of 11 bases. This CDR3 contains 11 residues. CDR3 in DNA: TGTGCCAGCAGTCGGGGTTCTGTGCAGTATTTT. As protein: CASSRGSVQYF.

This clone is classed as medium-sized (0.01 to 0.1%). The V gene is TRBV5-1, the J gene TRBJ2-2; perhaps TRBD1 as D (5 bases). The length of the CDR3 is 15 residues. In germline, CDR1 is SGHRS, CDR2 YFSETQ. Trimming removed 5 bases from V and 1 base from J, with 12 bases in between. The DNA of the CDR3 is TGCGCCAGCAGGATACTTCAGGGGAACACCGGGGAGCTGTTTTTT. Protein sequence: CASRILQGNTGELFF.

The chain combines TRBV6-6 with TRBJ1-4; D remains unclear. CDR1 and CDR2 from the germline V gene are MNHNY and SVGAGI (reference sequence). V was shortened by 8 bases and J by 9 bases, with 16 bases between the two germline ends. The CDR3 has 13 amino acids. The CDR3 DNA is TGTGCCAGCCTGGTCAAGATCGGGAAAAAACTGTTTTTT. Its translation is CASLVKIGKKLFF.